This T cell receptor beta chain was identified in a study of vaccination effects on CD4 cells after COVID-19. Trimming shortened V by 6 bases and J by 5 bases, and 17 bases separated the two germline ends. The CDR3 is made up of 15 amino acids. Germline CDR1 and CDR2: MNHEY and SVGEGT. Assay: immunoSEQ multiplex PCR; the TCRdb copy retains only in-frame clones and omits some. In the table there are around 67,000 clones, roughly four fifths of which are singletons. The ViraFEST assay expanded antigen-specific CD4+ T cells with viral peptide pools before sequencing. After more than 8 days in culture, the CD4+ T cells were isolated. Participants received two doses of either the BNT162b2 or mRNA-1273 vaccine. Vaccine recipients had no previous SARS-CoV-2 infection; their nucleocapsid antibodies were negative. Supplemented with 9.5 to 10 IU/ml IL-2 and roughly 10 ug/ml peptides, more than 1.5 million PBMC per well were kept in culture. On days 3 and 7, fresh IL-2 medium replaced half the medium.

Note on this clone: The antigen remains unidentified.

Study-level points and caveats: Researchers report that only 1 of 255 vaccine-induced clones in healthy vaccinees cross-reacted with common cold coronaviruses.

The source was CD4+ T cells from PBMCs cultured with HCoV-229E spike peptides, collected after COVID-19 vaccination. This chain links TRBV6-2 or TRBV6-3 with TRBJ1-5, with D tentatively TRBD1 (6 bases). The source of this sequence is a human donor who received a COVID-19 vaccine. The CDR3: CASRPMRDTYQPQHF. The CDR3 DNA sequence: TGTGCCAGCAGACCTATGCGGGACACCTATCAGCCCCAGCATTTT.